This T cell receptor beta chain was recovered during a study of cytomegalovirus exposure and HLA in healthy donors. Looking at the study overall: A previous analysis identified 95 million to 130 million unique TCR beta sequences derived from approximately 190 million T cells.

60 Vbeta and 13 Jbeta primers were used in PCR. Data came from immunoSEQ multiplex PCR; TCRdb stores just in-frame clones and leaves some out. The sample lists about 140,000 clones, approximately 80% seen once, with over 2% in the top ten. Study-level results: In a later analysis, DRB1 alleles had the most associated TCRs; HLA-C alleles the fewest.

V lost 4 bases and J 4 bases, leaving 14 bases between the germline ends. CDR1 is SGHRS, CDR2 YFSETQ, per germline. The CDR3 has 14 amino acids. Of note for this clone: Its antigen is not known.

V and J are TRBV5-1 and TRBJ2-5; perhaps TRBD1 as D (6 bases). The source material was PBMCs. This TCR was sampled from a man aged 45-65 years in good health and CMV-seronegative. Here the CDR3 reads CASSMEGGTETQYF. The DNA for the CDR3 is TGCGCCAGCAGCATGGAAGGGGGTACAGAGACCCAGTACTTC.